The 21 T cell receptor beta chains below were found in one sample sequenced in a study of T-cell reconstitution after alpha-beta-depleted transplantation in children. Molecular barcoding with unique molecular identifiers was used for the TCRbeta library. TCRdb reanalysed the PCR reads using MiXCR and keeps one entry per CDR3 protein. The sample has roughly 500,000 distinct CDR3 sequences, about 18% seen once. The material was PBMCs from the stem cell graft donor, obtained from the stem cell graft. These receptor sequences come from a human donor who donated a stem cell graft to a child with acute lymphoblastic leukemia.

This clonotype was seen more than once but under ten times. The V gene is TRBV7-9, the J gene TRBJ1-1, with D possibly TRBD1 on 5 matching bases. The CDR3 is 12 residues long. CDR1 is SEHNR and CDR2 is FQNEAQ in the germline V gene (reference sequence). The V end lost 7 bases, the J end lost 5 bases, and 11 bases lay between the germline ends. This CDR3 is CASKSPGTEAFF. Here the CDR3 DNA reads TGTGCCAGCAAATCCCCAGGGACTGAAGCTTTCTTT. Complete variable domain (other parts from reference TRBV7-9 and TRBJ1-1): DTGVSQNPRHKITKRGQNVTFRCDPISEHNRLYWYRQTLGQGPEFLTYFQNEAQLEKSRLLSDRFSAERPKGSFSTLEIQRTEQGDSAMYLCASKSPGTEAFFGQGTRLTVV.

The chain is built from TRBV7-2 and TRBJ1-4, with D unresolved. Germline-derived CDR1 and CDR2 are SGHTA and FQGNSA. V dropped 8 bases and J dropped 7 bases, with 17 bases sitting between them. The CDR3 sequence is 14 residues long. This chain's CDR3 is CASGPRPRGEKLFF. The CDR3 DNA reads TGTGCCAGCGGCCCCCGGCCGCGGGGTGAAAAACTGTTTTTT. Looking up the rest from reference TRBV7-2 and TRBJ1-4 gives the full variable domain: GAGVSQSPSNKVTEKGKDVELRCDPISGHTALYWYRQSLGQGLEFLIYFQGNSAPDKSGLPSDRFSAERTGGSVSTLTIQRTQQEDSAVYLCASGPRPRGEKLFFGSGTQLSVL.

The CDR3: CASSTLWGGNEQFF. In nucleotides, the CDR3 is TGTGCCAGCAGCACTTTGTGGGGAGGGAATGAGCAGTTCTTC. V is TRBV7-2 and J is TRBJ2-1, with TRBD2 matching 7 bases. There are 14 residues in the CDR3. Germline lookup yields CDR1 SGHTA and CDR2 FQGNSA. J lost 7 bases, V lost 5 bases, and 8 bases had no gene match.

This clonotype was seen a handful of times. The chain couples TRBV7-9 to TRBJ2-5; possibly TRBD2 for D (6 bases). V was trimmed by 4 bases and J by 5 bases, leaving 14 bases between them. The CDR3 has 14 residues. Germline V gene lookup returns CDR1 SEHNR and CDR2 FQNEAQ (reference sequence). The CDR3 nucleotides read TGTGCCAGCAGCTCGACTAGTGAGTGGGAGACCCAGTACTTC. It encodes CASSSTSEWETQYF.

This clonotype was counted between two and nine times. The V and J genes are TRBV4-1 and TRBJ2-4, with D possibly TRBD2 on 6 matching bases. Germline CDR1 and CDR2: MGHRA and YSYEKL. V was shortened by 3 bases and J by 0 bases, with 12 bases between the two germline ends. The CDR3 spans 16 residues. The CDR3 sequence: CASSQIIAVAKNIQYF. The CDR3, as DNA: TGCGCCAGCAGCCAGATAATAGCGGTAGCCAAAAACATTCAGTACTTC.

The J gene is TRBJ2-7, the V gene TRBV5-1; unclear D gene. The V gene's germline CDR1 is SGHRS and CDR2 YFSETQ. The CDR3 has 14 residues. Trimming cost V 1 base and J 3 bases, with 11 bases left between them. The CDR3 sequence: CASSLPDGYYEQYF. CDR3 bases: TGCGCCAGCAGCTTGCCGGACGGATACTACGAGCAGTACTTC.

This chain joins TRBV20-1 and TRBJ2-6; 7 nucleotides align to TRBD2. Per the germline V gene, CDR1 is DFQATT and CDR2 is SNEGSKA (reference sequence). The CDR3 runs to 14 residues. Trimming removed 4 bases from V and 4 bases from J; junction bases left unmatched: 4. CDR3 loop: CSAKRGAGANVLTF. For the CDR3, the DNA is TGCAGTGCTAAGCGGGGAGCCGGGGCCAACGTCCTGACTTTC.

This clonotype has a handful of counts. V gene TRBV12-3 or TRBV12-4 combines with J gene TRBJ2-7, with 7 bases lining up with TRBD2. CDR3 size: 15 residues. V lost 6 bases to trimming and J lost 0 bases; unmatched junction nucleotides: 8. CDR3 DNA sequence: TGTGCCAGCAGCCCTATCCGGGACTACTCCTACGAGCAGTACTTC. Protein product: CASSPIRDYSYEQYF.

Only a few counts were recorded for this clonotype. The gene calls are TRBV12-3 or TRBV12-4 and TRBJ2-3, with D uncertain. With 6 bases removed from V and 1 base from J, the gap between germline ends came to 11 bases. CDR3 length: 14 amino acids. The CDR3 DNA follows: TGTGCCAGCAGATCGAGTGCTGGCACAGATACGCAGTATTTT. Amino acids: CASRSSAGTDTQYF.

This clonotype showed up many times. The rearrangement links TRBV5-1 to TRBJ2-5; D gene unclear. V lost 2 bases to trimming and J lost 2 bases, with 10 bases between them. The CDR3 length is 14 residues. Germline V CDR1 and CDR2: SGHRS, YFSETQ. CDR3 sequence (DNA): TGCGCCAGCAGCTTTCAGGCTCTGCAAGAGACCCAGTACTTC. Translating it yields CASSFQALQETQYF.

This clonotype was seen more than once but under ten times. The rearrangement uses TRBV6-5 and TRBJ2-3; no firm D call. There are 13 residues in the CDR3. Trimming removed 9 bases from V and 6 bases from J, with 16 bases in between. Per germline, CDR1 MNHEY and CDR2 SVGAGI. The CDR3 nucleotides are TGTGCCAGTTTCTCGACTCGGTTGGATACGCAGTATTTT. This codes for CASFSTRLDTQYF.

This clonotype turned up a few times. The chain recombines TRBV11-2 with TRBJ2-7; 7 bases fit TRBD2. Germline loops: CDR1 SGHAT, CDR2 FQNNGV. The J segment lost 2 bases and the V segment lost 5 bases, leaving 9 bases of the junction unmatched. The CDR3 contains 15 residues. The CDR3 DNA follows: TGTGCCAGCAGCACTTGGGGCGGGAGAGCCTACGAGCAGTACTTC. Its translation: CASSTWGGRAYEQYF.

This clonotype was detected a few times. This chain connects TRBV12-3 or TRBV12-4 to TRBJ1-1; 7 bases are shared with TRBD1. The CDR3 is 12 amino acids. The junction had 7 bases not matched to a gene; V was cut back by 3 bases and J by 12 bases. CDR3 bases: TGTGCCAGCAGTTTCGACAGGGTAACCTCTTTCTTT. It yields the protein CASSFDRVTSFF.

Only a few counts were recorded for this clonotype. The V call is TRBV10-3, the J call TRBJ2-7; perhaps TRBD1 as D (6 bases). Trimming cost V 9 bases and J 3 bases, with 18 bases left between them. This CDR3 has 14 amino acids. The V gene's germline CDR1 is ENHRY and CDR2 SYGVKD. CDR3 in amino acids: CAIKGGPGYYEQYF. CDR3 DNA sequence: TGTGCCATTAAAGGGGGACCCGGTTACTACGAGCAGTACTTC.

This clonotype showed up just a few times. The chain combines TRBV29-1 with TRBJ2-6; D not resolved. This CDR3 is built from 13 residues. Trimming took 1 base from V and 5 from J, leaving 6 bases between them. Germline loops: CDR1 SQVTM, CDR2 ANQGSEA. CDR3: CSVEGSRANVLTF. The CDR3 region has the DNA TGCAGCGTTGAAGGCAGCCGGGCCAACGTCCTGACTTTC.

This clonotype was observed a handful of times. This chain connects TRBV18 to TRBJ1-6; unclear D gene. V was trimmed by 2 bases and J by 0 bases, leaving 5 bases between them. Germline V CDR1 and CDR2: KGHSH, LQKENI. CDR3 length: 15 residues. The CDR3 nucleotides are TGTGCCAGCTCACCAGAGAGCTCCTATAATTCACCCCTCCACTTT. Translation gives CASSPESSYNSPLHF.

There are many counts of this clonotype. This chain joins TRBV20-1 and TRBJ2-5; D call uncertain. V was shortened by 6 bases and J by 4 bases, with 9 bases between the two germline ends. The CDR3 runs to 11 residues. Germline lookup yields CDR1 DFQATT and CDR2 SNEGSKA (reference sequence). The CDR3 is CSALIRETQYF. The DNA for the CDR3 is TGCAGTGCCCTTATAAGAGAGACCCAGTACTTC.

The chain couples TRBV20-1 to TRBJ2-3; 12 nucleotides match TRBD2. CDR3 length: 17 amino acids. Germline-derived CDR1 and CDR2 are DFQATT and SNEGSKA (reference sequence). With V trimmed by 6 bases and J by 0 bases, 10 bases remained unmatched. CDR3 nucleotides: TGCAGTGCCACGCGACTTGGGACTAGCGGGAGCACAGATACGCAGTATTTT. Residues: CSATRLGTSGSTDTQYF.

The chain couples TRBV5-1 to TRBJ2-7; 9 bases are a match to TRBD2. Germline CDR1 SGHRS, CDR2 YFSETQ. The J segment lost 6 bases and the V segment lost 4 bases, leaving 5 bases of the junction unmatched. CDR3 length: 13 residues. The CDR3 here is CASSALAGPEQYF. CDR3 in DNA: TGCGCCAGCAGCGCTCTAGCGGGACCCGAGCAGTACTTC.

The rearrangement uses TRBV9 and TRBJ2-1; 7 nucleotides line up with TRBD2. The junction had 2 bases not matched to a gene; V was cut back by 3 bases and J by 5 bases. Germline V gene data show CDR1 as SGDLS and CDR2 as YYNGEE. There are 13 residues in the CDR3. Here the CDR3 reads CASSGTRDNEQFF. The CDR3 DNA sequence: TGTGCCAGCAGCGGGACTAGAGACAATGAGCAGTTCTTC.

This clonotype was observed a few times. The chain employs TRBV9 and TRBJ1-1; perhaps TRBD1 as D (5 bases). Trimming left V 4 bases short and J 4 bases short, with 14 bases between. From germline, CDR1 is SGDLS and CDR2 YYNGEE. The CDR3 length is 14 residues. CDR3 sequence reads: CASSPPRGFTEAFF. In DNA form, the CDR3 reads TGTGCCAGCAGCCCCCCTAGGGGCTTCACTGAAGCTTTCTTT.